This T cell receptor beta chain was captured by sequencing in a study of vaccination and CD4 T cells after COVID-19. As for the study in general: Cultures that served as controls received a CEFX pool, an HIV-1 Nef pool, or no peptide.

Indicated time point: late sampling 161 to 241 days after vaccination in three convalescent patients. Treatment reported: roughly ten-day PBMC culture with coronavirus spike peptide pools or control peptides (ViraFEST assay). Using peptide pools, antigen-specific T cells were expanded in ViraFEST before TCRs were sequenced. Cultured CD4+ T cells had their DNA profiled by the Oncomine TCR Beta short-read assay. After culture, CD4+ T cells served as the source for genomic DNA extraction. TCRdb called the PCR reads again in MiXCR, with one record for every CDR3 protein. This sample has under 20,000 distinct CDR3 sequences, with roughly 56% found just once. There are 13 residues in the CDR3. The germline V gene has CDR1 DFQATT and CDR2 SNEGSKA (reference sequence). Trimming took off 6 bases at V and 1 base at J, with 11 bases between the two ends. A remark on this clonotype: Its target is unknown.

This TCR came from a human donor who had recovered from COVID-19. The specimen comprised CD4+ T cells from blood, cultured in vitro, sampled about 7 months after SARS-CoV-2 vaccination. V and J are TRBV20-1 and TRBJ2-3; no firm D call. Here the CDR3 reads CSAQWWGTDTQYF. The CDR3, as DNA: TGCAGTGCCCAGTGGTGGGGCACAGATACGCAGTATTTT.